This T cell receptor (beta chain) was found in a study of CD8+CD57+ T cells in acquired aplastic anemia. Overall study: Recorded DNA amounts for sorted CD4+ and CD8+ cells had an average of approximately 3 ug. Overall study results and limits: Patients and controls were not found to differ significantly in CD8+ Simpson's diversity. Approximately 30 was the count of CD8+ CDR3 sequences that patients shared with controls.

As concerns this clonotype: The antigen is not known.

Sequencing was done on patients that had shown CD8+CD57+ cell expansion by flow cytometry. By the time of blood sampling, patients had still received no therapy. For CDR3 and TCR beta VDJ profiling, genomic DNA was the template used. One entry per CDR3 protein, called by TCRdb with MiXCR from the reads. The sample yields approximately 300,000 distinct CDR3 sequences, 56% seen once. Sequenced input: sorted CD4+, CD8+, or CD8+CD57+ T cells (not recorded which) from PBMCs. The sequence was collected from a human donor with aplastic anemia.

The CDR3 DNA reads TGCAGTGCTAGTCCCTCGGGGGGGTACAATGAGCAGTTCTTC. Its protein is CSASPSGGYNEQFF. The chain carries TRBV20-1 and TRBJ2-1; 8 nucleotides line up with TRBD2. The CDR3 totals 14 residues. CDR1 DFQATT and CDR2 SNEGSKA come from the germline V gene (reference sequence). The V segment lost 3 bases and the J segment 4 bases; nucleotides outside the gene matches: 5.